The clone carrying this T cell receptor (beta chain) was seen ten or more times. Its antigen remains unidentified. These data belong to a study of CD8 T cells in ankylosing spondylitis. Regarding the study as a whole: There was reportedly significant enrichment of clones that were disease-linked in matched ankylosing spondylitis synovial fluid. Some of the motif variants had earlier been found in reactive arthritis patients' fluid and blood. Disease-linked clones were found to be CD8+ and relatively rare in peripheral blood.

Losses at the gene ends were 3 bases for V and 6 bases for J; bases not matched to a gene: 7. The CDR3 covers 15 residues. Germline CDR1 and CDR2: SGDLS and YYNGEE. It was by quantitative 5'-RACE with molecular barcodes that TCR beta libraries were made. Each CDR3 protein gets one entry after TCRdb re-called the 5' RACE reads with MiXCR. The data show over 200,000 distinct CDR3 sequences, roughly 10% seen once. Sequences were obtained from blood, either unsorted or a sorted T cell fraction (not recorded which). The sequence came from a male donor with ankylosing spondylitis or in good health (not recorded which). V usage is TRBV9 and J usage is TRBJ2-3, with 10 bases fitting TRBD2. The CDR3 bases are TGTGCCAGCAGCGGGGCGATAGCGGGGGGCGATACGCAGTATTTT. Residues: CASSGAIAGGDTQYF.